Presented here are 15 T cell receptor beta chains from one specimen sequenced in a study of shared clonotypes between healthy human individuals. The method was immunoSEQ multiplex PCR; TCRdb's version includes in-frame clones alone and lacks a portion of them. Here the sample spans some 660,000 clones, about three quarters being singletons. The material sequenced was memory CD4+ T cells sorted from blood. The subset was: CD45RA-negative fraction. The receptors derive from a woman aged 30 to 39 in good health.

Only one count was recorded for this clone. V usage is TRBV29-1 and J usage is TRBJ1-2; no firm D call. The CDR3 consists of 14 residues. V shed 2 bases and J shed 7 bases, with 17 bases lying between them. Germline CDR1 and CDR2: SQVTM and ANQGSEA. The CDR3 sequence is CSVERNSRSSGYTF. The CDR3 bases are TGCAGCGTTGAAAGGAACAGTCGTTCGTCTGGCTACACCTTC. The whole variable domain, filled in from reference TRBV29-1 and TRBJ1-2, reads SAVISQKPSRDICQRGTSLTIQCQVDSQVTMMFWYRQQPGQSLTLIATANQGSEATYESGFVIDKFPISRPNLTFSTLTVSNMSPEDSSIYLCSVERNSRSSGYTFGSGTRLTVV.

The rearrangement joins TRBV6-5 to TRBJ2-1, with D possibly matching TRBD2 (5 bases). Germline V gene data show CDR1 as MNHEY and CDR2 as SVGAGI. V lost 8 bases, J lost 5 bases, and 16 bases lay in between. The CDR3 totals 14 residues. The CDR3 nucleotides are TGTGCCAGCGCCGGGTATAGCGTGCACAATGAGCAGTTCTTC. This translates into CASAGYSVHNEQFF.

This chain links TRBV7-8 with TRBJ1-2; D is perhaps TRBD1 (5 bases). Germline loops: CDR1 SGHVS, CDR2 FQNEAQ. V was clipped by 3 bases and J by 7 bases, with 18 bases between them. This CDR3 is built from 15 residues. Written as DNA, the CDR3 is TGTGCCAGCAGCTTTCAGTCGGGGGTGGGCTCTGGCTACACCTTC. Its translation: CASSFQSGVGSGYTF.

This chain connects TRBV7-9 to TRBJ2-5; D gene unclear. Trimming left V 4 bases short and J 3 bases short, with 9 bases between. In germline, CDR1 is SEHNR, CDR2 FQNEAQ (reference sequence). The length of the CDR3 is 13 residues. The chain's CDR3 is CASSSYTEETQYF. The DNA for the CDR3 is TGTGCCAGCAGCTCCTACACAGAAGAGACCCAGTACTTC.

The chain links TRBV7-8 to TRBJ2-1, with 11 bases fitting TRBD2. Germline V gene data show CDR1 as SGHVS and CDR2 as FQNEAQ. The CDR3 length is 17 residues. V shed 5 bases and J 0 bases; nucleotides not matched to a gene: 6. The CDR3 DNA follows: TGTGCCAGCAGCCGATGGACTAGCGGGTCCTCCTACAATGAGCAGTTCTTC. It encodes CASSRWTSGSSYNEQFF.

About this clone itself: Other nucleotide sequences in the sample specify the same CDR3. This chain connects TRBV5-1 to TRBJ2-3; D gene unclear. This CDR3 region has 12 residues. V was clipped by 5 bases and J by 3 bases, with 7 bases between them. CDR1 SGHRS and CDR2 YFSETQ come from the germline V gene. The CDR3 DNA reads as TGCGCCAGCAGTGGGTCGACAGATACGCAGTATTTT. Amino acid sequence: CASSGSTDTQYF.

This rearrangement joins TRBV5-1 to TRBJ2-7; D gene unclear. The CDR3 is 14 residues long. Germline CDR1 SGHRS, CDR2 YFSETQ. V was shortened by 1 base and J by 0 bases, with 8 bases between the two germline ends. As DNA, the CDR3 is TGCGCCAGCAGCTTGCTCGAGAGCTCCTACGAGCAGTACTTC. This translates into CASSLLESSYEQYF.

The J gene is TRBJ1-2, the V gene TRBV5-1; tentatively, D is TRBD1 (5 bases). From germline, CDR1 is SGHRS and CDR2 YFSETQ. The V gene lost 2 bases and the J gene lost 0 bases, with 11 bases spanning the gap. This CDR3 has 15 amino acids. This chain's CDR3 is CASSLGDGTNYGYTF. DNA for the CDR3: TGCGCCAGCAGCTTAGGGGACGGCACTAACTATGGCTACACCTTC. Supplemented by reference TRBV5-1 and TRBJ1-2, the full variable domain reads KAGVTQTPRYLIKTRGQQVTLSCSPISGHRSVSWYQQTPGQGLQFLFEYFSETQRNKGNFPGRFSGRQFSNSRSEMNVSTLELGDSALYLCASSLGDGTNYGYTFGSGTRLTVV.

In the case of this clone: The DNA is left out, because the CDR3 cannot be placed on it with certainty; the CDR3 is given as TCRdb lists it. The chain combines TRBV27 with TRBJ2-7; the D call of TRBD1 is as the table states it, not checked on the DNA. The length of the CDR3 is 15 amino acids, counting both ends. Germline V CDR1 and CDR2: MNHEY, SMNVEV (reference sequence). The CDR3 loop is CASSFKGVGQGAVYF.

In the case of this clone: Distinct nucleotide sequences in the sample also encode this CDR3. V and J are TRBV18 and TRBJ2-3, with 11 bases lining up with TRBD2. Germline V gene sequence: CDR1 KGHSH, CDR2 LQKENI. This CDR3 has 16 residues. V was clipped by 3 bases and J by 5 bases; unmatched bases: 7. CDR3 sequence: CASSPGLAVRGDTQYF. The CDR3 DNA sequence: TGTGCCAGCTCACCGGGACTAGCGGTACGTGGAGATACGCAGTATTTT.

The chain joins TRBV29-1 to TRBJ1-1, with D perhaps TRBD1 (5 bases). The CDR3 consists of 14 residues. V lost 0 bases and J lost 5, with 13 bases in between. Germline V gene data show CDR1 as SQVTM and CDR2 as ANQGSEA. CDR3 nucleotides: TGCAGCGTTGAAGATAACAGTTGGGGGACTGAAGCTTTCTTT. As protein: CSVEDNSWGTEAFF.

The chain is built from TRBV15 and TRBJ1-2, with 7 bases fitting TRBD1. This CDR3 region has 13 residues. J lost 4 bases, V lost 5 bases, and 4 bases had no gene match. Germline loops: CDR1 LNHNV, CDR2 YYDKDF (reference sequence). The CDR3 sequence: CATSARTGYGYTF. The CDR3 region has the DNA TGTGCCACCAGCGCAAGGACAGGCTATGGCTACACCTTC.

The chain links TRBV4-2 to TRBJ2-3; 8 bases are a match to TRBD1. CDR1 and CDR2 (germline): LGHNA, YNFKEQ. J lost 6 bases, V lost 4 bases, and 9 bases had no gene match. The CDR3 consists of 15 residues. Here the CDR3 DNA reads TGTGCCAGCAGCCCTCAGGGGGCGCCGACCGATACGCAGTATTTT. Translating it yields CASSPQGAPTDTQYF.

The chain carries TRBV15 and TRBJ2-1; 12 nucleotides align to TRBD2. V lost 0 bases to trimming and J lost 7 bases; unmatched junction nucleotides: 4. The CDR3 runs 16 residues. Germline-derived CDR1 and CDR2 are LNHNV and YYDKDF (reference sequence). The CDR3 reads CATSRDLAGGPNEQFF. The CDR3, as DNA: TGTGCCACCAGCAGAGATCTAGCGGGAGGGCCTAATGAGCAGTTCTTC.

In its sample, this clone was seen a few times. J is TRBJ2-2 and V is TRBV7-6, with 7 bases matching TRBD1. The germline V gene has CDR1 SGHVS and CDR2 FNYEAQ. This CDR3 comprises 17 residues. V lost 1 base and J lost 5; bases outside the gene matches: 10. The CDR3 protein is CASSLGPTGVPTGELFF. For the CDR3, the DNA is TGTGCCAGCAGCTTAGGCCCAACAGGGGTTCCAACCGGGGAGCTGTTTTTT.